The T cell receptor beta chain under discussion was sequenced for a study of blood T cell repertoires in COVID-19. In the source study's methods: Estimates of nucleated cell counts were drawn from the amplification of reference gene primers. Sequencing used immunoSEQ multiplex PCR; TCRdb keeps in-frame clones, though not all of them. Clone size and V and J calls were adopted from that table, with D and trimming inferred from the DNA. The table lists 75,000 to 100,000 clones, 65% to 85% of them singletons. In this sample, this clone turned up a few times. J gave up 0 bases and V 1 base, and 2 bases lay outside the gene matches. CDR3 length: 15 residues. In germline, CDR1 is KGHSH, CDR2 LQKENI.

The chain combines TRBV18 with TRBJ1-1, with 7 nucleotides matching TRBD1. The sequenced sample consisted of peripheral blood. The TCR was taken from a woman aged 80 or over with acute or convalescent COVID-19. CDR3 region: CASSPQQGLNTEAFF. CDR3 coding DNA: TGTGCCAGCTCACCACAACAGGGGCTGAACACTGAAGCTTTCTTT.